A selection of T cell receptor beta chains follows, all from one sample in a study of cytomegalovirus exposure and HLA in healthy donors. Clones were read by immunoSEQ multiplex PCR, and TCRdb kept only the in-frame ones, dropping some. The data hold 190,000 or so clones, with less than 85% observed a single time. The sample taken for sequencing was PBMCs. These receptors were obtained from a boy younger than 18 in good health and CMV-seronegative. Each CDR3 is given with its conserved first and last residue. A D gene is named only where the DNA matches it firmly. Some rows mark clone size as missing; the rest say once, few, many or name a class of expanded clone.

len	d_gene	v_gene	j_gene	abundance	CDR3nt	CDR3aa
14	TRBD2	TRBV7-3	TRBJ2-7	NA	TGTGCCAGCAGTTATAGCGGGAGAACAGACGAGCAGTACTTC	CASSYSGRTDEQYF
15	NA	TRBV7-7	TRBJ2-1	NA	TGTGCTAGCAGCCCAGACTCGAGCTCCTACAATGAGCAGTTCTTC	CASSPDSSSYNEQFF
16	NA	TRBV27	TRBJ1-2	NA	TGTGCCAGCAGCCTATCCCTAGGCACGACTGTACATGGCTACACCTTC	CASSLSLGTTVHGYTF
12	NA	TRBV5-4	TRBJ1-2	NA	TGTGCCAGCAGCCGGGGGGGAGACGGCTACACCTTC	CASSRGGDGYTF
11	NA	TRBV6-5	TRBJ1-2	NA	TGTGCCAGTACTCAGGGGCGCGGCTACACCTTC	CASTQGRGYTF
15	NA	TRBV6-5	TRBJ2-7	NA	TGTGCCAGCAGAGACGGGGACATGGGGCTCCGCGAGCAGTACTTC	CASRDGDMGLREQYF
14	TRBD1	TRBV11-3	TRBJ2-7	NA	TGTGCCAGCAGCTTATGGGACAGGGACTACGAGCAGTACTTC	CASSLWDRDYEQYF
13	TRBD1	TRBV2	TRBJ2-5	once	TGTGCCAGCAGTAGGGACAGGGGAGAGACCCAGTACTTC	CASSRDRGETQYF
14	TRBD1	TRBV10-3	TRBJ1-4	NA	TGTGCCATCAGTGCGGACAGGGCCAGTGAAAAACTGTTTTTT	CAISADRASEKLFF
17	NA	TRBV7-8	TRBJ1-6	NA	TGTGCCAGCAGCTTACCACCAATACAGGGCTACAATTCACCCCTCCACTTT	CASSLPPIQGYNSPLHF
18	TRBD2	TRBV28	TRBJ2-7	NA	TGTGCCAGCAGTTTATCCCCTCATAGCGGGAGGGCCCACGACGAGCAGTACTTC	CASSLSPHSGRAHDEQYF
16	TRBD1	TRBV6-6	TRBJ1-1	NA	TGTGCCAGCAGTTACTCGGACAGGGTCTGGGCGACTGAAGCTTTCTTT	CASSYSDRVWATEAFF
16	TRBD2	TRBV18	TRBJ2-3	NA	TGTGCCAGCTCACCCGGCCTAGCGGGAGTATCAGATACGCAGTATTTT	CASSPGLAGVSDTQYF
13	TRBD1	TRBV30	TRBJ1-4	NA	TGTGCCTCGGGACAGTCAACTAATGAAAAACTGTTTTTT	CASGQSTNEKLFF
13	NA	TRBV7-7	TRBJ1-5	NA	TGTGCTAGCAGCTTAGATCGGAATCAGCCCCAGCATTTT	CASSLDRNQPQHF
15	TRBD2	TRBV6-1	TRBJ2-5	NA	TGTGCCAGCAGGAGGGGACTAGCGGGGCAAGAGACCCAGTACTTC	CASRRGLAGQETQYF
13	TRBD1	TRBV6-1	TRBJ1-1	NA	TGTGCCAGTCAATCAACAGGGGGCACTGAAGCTTTCTTT	CASQSTGGTEAFF
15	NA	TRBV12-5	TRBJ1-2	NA	TGTGCTAGTGGTTTGGTAATTCTGAACCGAGGTGGCTACACCTTC	CASGLVILNRGGYTF
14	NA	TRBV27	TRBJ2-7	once	TGTGCCAGCTCAGTTTTTAGATCAGGGGACGAGCAGTACTTC	CASSVFRSGDEQYF
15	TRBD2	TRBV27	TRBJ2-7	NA	TGTGCCAGCAGCCTAGGGGGGACTAGCGGCTACGAGCAGTACTTC	CASSLGGTSGYEQYF
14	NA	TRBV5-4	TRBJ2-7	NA	TGTGCCAGCAGCTTGGACAGGCGATCCTACGAGCAGTACTTC	CASSLDRRSYEQYF
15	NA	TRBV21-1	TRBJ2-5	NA	TGTGCCAGCAGCGTCCGGGACAGGGGACGAGAGACCCAGTACTTC	CASSVRDRGRETQYF
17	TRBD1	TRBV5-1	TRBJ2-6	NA	TGCGCCAGCAGCTCGGGGGACAGGGGGTCTGGGGCCAACGTCCTGACTTTC	CASSSGDRGSGANVLTF
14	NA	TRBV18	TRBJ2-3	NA	TGTGCCAGCTCAACCCGGACTGCCACAGATGCGCAGTATTTT	CASSTRTATDAQYF
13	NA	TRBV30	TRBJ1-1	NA	TGTGCCTGGAGTGGACGAGGGGGCACTGAAGCTTTCTTT	CAWSGRGGTEAFF
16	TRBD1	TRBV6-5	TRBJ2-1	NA	TGTGCCAGCAGTTACCAACCCGGGACAGGGGACAATGAGCAGTTCTTC	CASSYQPGTGDNEQFF
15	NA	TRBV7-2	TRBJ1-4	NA	TGTGCCAGCAGCCCTTTACCTCAGGGAGGCGAAAAACTGTTTTTT	CASSPLPQGGEKLFF
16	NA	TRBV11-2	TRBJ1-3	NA	TGTGCCAGCAGCTTAGTAAGCAGGGAAAGTGGAAACACCATATATTTT	CASSLVSRESGNTIYF
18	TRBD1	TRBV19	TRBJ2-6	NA	TGTGCCAGTAGTATAGAAGGGGGCTATGTTGCTGGGGCCAACGTCCTGACTTTC	CASSIEGGYVAGANVLTF
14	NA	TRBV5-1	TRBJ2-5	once	TGCGCCAGCAGCTTGACAACAGGGTGGGAGACCCAGTACTTC	CASSLTTGWETQYF
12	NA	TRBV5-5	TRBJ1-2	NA	TGTGCCAGCAGCTTGTACCGGGGAGGCTACACCTTC	CASSLYRGGYTF
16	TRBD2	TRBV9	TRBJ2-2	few	TGTGCCAGCAGTCGTAGCGGGGGTAGGAACACCGGGGAGCTGTTTTTT	CASSRSGGRNTGELFF
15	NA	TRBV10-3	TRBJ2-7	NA	TGTGCCATCAGTGACCTTCGGGAAGACCTTACAAAGCAGTACTTC	CAISDLREDLTKQYF
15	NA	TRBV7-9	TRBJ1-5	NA	TGTGCCAGCAGCTTAGGATATAGCCCTAATCAGCCCCAGCATTTT	CASSLGYSPNQPQHF
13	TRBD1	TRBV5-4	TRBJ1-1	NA	TGTGCCAGCAGCCCACCCACAGGGGCTGAAGCTTTCTTT	CASSPPTGAEAFF
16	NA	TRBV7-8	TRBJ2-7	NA	TGTGCCAGCAGCTTTGGAGCAGGGGCCATCTCCTACGAGCAGTACTTC	CASSFGAGAISYEQYF
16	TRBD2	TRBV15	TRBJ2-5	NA	TGTGCCACCAGCAGCCTAGCGGGAGCCCCGGGGGAGACCCAGTACTTC	CATSSLAGAPGETQYF
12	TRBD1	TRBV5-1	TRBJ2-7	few	TGCGCCAGCAGCTTTGACAGGGCTAAGCAGTACTTC	CASSFDRAKQYF
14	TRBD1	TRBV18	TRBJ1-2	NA	TGTGCCAGCTCACCTTCGGGACAGGGCTATGGCTACACCTTC	CASSPSGQGYGYTF
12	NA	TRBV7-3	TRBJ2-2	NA	TGTGCCAGCAGCTTATCCGGCGGGGAGCTGTTTTTT	CASSLSGGELFF
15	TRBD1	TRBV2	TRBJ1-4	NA	TGTGCCAGCAGAACGCTACAGGGGATTGGTGAAAAACTGTTTTTT	CASRTLQGIGEKLFF
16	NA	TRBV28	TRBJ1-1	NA	TGTGCCAGCAGTCCCCCAGGTAGTCATGGGAACACTGAAGCTTTCTTT	CASSPPGSHGNTEAFF
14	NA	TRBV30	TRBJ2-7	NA	TGTGCCTGGAGCCTAGGCCCGCAGGGCTACGAGCAGTACTTC	CAWSLGPQGYEQYF